The TCR beta chain under discussion was sequenced for a study of vaccination effects on CD4 cells after COVID-19. The CDR3 totals 13 residues. The germline V gene has CDR1 LGHNA and CDR2 YSLEER. With 3 bases clipped from V and 6 bases from J, the junction kept 5 bases outside the gene matches. Of note for this clone: Its antigen is unknown.

Libraries were prepared by immunoSEQ multiplex PCR; TCRdb keeps only in-frame clonotypes and omits some of them. The sample holds approximately 30,000 clones, 75% seen once. Cultured cells yielded isolated CD4+ T cells after nine to ten days. It was between March and December 2020 that the person had a SARS-CoV-2 infection confirmed by PCR. Either the BNT162b2 or mRNA-1273 vaccine was given to participants in two doses. On day 3 and again on day 7, half the medium was replaced with IL-2 medium. The starting material was CD4+ T cells from PBMCs cultured without peptide, obtained after COVID-19 vaccination. The receptor was derived from a human donor who had a prior SARS-CoV-2 infection. The chain recombines TRBV4-3 with TRBJ2-7, with 7 bases fitting TRBD2. Here the CDR3 reads CASSQKTSAEQYF. As DNA, the CDR3 is TGCGCCAGCAGCCAGAAAACTAGCGCCGAGCAGTACTTC.